This TCR beta chain was observed in a study of regulatory T cells in long-lasting Graves disease (dated by TCRdb to the early 2020s). Some background on the complete study: In the newly diagnosed Graves' disease group, patients had been taking antithyroid drugs for less than 3 months. Patients with persistent Graves' disease were compared with patients with newly diagnosed Graves' disease using TCR sequencing and RNA sequencing of peripheral blood. The study was registered as a clinical trial and conducted in China. A total of roughly 35 samples underwent TCR sequencing: around 13 from persistent and roughly 20 from newly diagnosed Graves' disease patients. Broad study findings and their caveats: Patients with persistent disease shared more public clonotypes (around 2,500) than newly diagnosed patients did (approximately 990). The small sample size was acknowledged by the authors as a limitation that may reduce accuracy. Sequencing and analysis were restricted to the TCR beta chain. The study examined only peripheral blood because the primary lesion, thyroid tissue, could not be accessed. TRBV28, TRBJ1-2 and TRBJ2-5 were preferentially used in persistent disease, while TRBV20-1 and TRBJ2-1 were favored in newly diagnosed disease. Lower TCR Shannon entropy and fewer highly expanded clones were observed in persistent Graves' disease patients than in newly diagnosed patients, which suggested clonal expansion.

With respect to this clonotype: Its binding antigen is unknown. Base quality data are lacking; no much larger clone is found one base away.

The time point label, as the study defines it: newly diagnosed GD, antithyroid drugs for less than 3 months. For both TCR sequencing and RNA sequencing, RNA was extracted from PBMCs in TRIzol. The diagnosis of Graves' disease followed American Thyroid Association guidelines. Patients were recruited from an endocrinology department in Xi'an, China. From each patient, around 9 milliliters of peripheral blood was collected into an EDTA anticoagulant tube. Ficoll Paque Plus density gradient separation was used to isolate PBMCs, and no further T cell sorting was performed. An Agilent 2100 Bioanalyzer and agarose gel were used to check RNA quality, while a NanoDrop 2000 measured RNA concentration. Library prep was done by multiplex PCR. Sequenced on an Illumina HiSeq 4000. CDR3 regions were amplified by Arm-PCR with iRepertoire HTBI primers to construct TCR beta libraries. Gel purification was performed on PCR products prior to sequencing. The authors processed their data as follows. A total of fewer than 80 TRBV and some 13 TRBJ segments were identified across samples and were used for gene usage analysis of CDR3 amino acid clonotypes. COPE and FqMerger were used to merge the filtered high-quality paired reads into contigs. BLAST was used to align contigs to the IMGT TRBV, TRBD and TRBJ reference genes, and CDR3 was defined following IMGT. Any clonotype with a frequency above 0.1% was classified as a highly expanded clone. Shannon entropy served as the measure of repertoire diversity, while the Gini coefficient captured V-J evenness. Public clonotypes were defined as clonotypes shared by more than one individual. TCRdb handled the public reads itself, with Q25 trimming in fastp and clone calling in MiXCR, and kept productive beta chains. Identical CDR3 protein sequences are pooled into one entry, listed with their most common genes and DNA. Clone size and V and J calls follow TCRdb, not the original study. The sample table contains about 400,000 distinct CDR3 sequences; only one count was recorded for around 15% of them. Around 20% of the sample comes from the top ten.

The CDR3 sequence holds 15 residues, the cysteine and phenylalanine included. Of all the DNA, just the CDR3 is kept, 45 bases in frame from base 1. Trimming removed 4 bases from V and 1 base from J, leaving 11 bases between the germline ends. The same data also contributed to another study, on T cells in Graves' hyperthyroidism and ophthalmopathy. That second publication adds: Stable Graves' hyperthyroidism was defined as no progression to ophthalmopathy during 18 months of follow-up. Hyperthyroidism patients were newly diagnosed, had a disease duration of under 2 months, and were aged 18 to 65 years. Patients with uncontrolled infections, other autoimmune diseases, pregnancy or lactation were excluded. Diagnoses relied on clinical symptoms, serum thyroxine and TRAb, thyroid ultrasound and orbital computed tomography. The first round of RT-PCR for the TCR CDR3 was performed with the HTBI primer set and the Qiagen OneStep RT-PCR kit. Blood samples also contained most of the expanded thyroid clonotypes (frequency above 0.001), which suggests that blood repertoires may reflect thyroid immune responses. In cross-validation, a model built on a 13 V-J signature told ophthalmopathy apart from stable hyperthyroidism with under 90% sensitivity and about 81% specificity, and in testing the same model reached 80%/75%. In validation, the model predicted progression to ophthalmopathy with roughly 66% sensitivity and about 72% specificity, a median of about 6.7 months before onset. TCR V-J signatures able to tell the groups apart were searched for in a discovery cohort of 90 to 100 patients, of whom more than 40 had Graves' ophthalmopathy and under 65 had stable Graves' hyperthyroidism. An independent validation cohort of under 20 hyperthyroidism patients and about 16 patients who later progressed to ophthalmopathy tested prospective prediction of ophthalmopathy. For training and testing, the approximately 97 patients in the discovery cohort were randomly divided in a 7:3 ratio. Thyroid tissue and blood T-cell repertoires from roughly six Graves' hyperthyroidism patients were also compared in the study. After sampling, hyperthyroidism patients received methimazole starting at 30 mg daily, and ophthalmopathy patients received high-dose intravenous methylprednisolone. Libraries were constructed in a second round of multiplex PCR, after which size selection and purification were carried out. Libraries were sequenced paired-end with 100 bp reads on an Illumina HiSeq2000. SOAPnuke was used to process the raw data, with reads discarded if the reads contained adapters or uncalled bases, had a mean Phred below 15, or lacked an exact constant-primer or identifier match. COPE v1.2.5 was used to merge the high-quality paired reads, and each unique nucleotide sequence was defined as a clonotype. MiTCR v1.1 was used to align the clonotypes against IMGT TRBV, TRBD and TRBJ reference segments. Analysis was restricted to V-J combinations with a frequency above 0.0001, which covered 98% to 99.2% of repertoires. A TCS score was defined as the ratio of F50 (clonal expansion) to E x V (chaos), with BLOSUM62-based TCRdist applied between CDR3 peptides within each V-J. Welch's t-statistics and random forest reduced 500 to 550 V-J features to around 14, which were used in a naive Bayes classifier (R e1071). Sample size was not statistically predetermined, and investigators were not blinded to group allocation. According to the paper, TCR Vbeta CDR3 sequencing was carried out on approximately 140 peripheral blood samples, which came from approximately 41 ophthalmopathy, fewer than 80 hyperthyroidism and approximately 17 progressor patients.

This receptor was obtained from a woman aged 18-29 years with Graves disease. Donor details come from another sample of the same person, matched by shared clones. Sample: peripheral blood mononuclear cells (PBMCs), taken at new diagnosis, from a patient treated with antithyroid drugs. The chain uses TRBV12-3 or TRBV12-4 and TRBJ1-5; the D region possibly corresponds to TRBD1 (6 bases align). The nucleotide sequence reads TGTGCCAGCAGTTGGACAGAAGAAAGCAATCAGCCCCAGCATTTT. Its protein product is CASSWTEESNQPQHF.